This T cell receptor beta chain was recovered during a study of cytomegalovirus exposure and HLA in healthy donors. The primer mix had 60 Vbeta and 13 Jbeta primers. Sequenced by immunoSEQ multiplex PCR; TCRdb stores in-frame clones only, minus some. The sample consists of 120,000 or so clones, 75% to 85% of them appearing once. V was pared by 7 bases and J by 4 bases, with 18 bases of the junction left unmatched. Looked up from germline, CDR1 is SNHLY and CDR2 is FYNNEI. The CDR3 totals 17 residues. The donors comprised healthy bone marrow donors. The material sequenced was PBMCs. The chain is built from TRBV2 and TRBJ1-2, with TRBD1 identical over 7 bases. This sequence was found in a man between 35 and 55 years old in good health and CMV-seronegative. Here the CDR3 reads CASTRDWAGGGSYGYTF. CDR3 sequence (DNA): TGTGCCAGCACTCGAGACTGGGCAGGGGGAGGCAGCTATGGCTACACCTTC.